The text below deals with one TCR beta chain. There is no known antigen for this receptor. Base qualities were left out, and no much larger clone turns up one base away. This sample stems from a study of cytomegalovirus exposure and HLA in healthy donors (dated by TCRdb to 2015 to 2018). For context, the study as a whole: According to a later analysis, the 120 or so validation repertoires were produced on the same platform as the 666 repertoires of the first cohort. The study was designed to test whether signatures of past pathogen exposure could be identified by cataloging public T cell receptors. Besides the first cohort of approximately 670 subjects, a separate validation cohort made up of over 95 different subjects was used. To predict cytomegalovirus infection status, the study brought together high-throughput TCR immunosequencing, statistical association of individual TCRs with disease status, and machine learning. Summary of the overall study and its limitations: According to the authors, the approach could potentially be generalized to other disease states and immunological phenotypes. Subsequent analysis determined that TCRs grouped into clusters in the first cohort also showed a tendency toward co-occurrence across the approximately 110 validation repertoires, and 90% to 95% of cluster scores exceeded 0. The validation cohort had no HLA typing available for a later analysis, so co-occurrence within that cohort was assessed over all 120 or so repertoires. The classifier was reported to diagnose cytomegalovirus status with high specificity and sensitivity in both the original and validation cohorts. Most TCR sequences were observed very rarely across donors, whereas some public TCRs were present in many individuals. Three of the identified cytomegalovirus-associated TCR beta chains were confirmed in vitro to be specific for cytomegalovirus antigens. A total of some 180 TCR beta chains were listed by the study as associated with cytomegalovirus.

The donors were included in the validation cohort of over a hundred subjects, a group kept apart from the roughly 610-subject first cohort. The library was obtained by the immunoSEQ multiplex PCR assay. Under the source paper's analysis protocol: A statistical classification framework was developed to diagnose cytomegalovirus status using the catalog of TCR beta chain sequences. TCRdb's version of the immuneACCESS table is confined to in-frame rearrangements and falls short of the full clone set. An unresolved V gene accounts for under half of the shortfall where checked; the remainder is of unknown origin. V and J calls and clone size follow that table, whereas D and trimming were derived from the DNA. The table for this sample lists approximately 240,000 clones; about 89% of them were counted only once. The biggest ten clones account for about 0.95% of the sample. From its cysteine to its phenylalanine, the CDR3 spans 13 amino acids. Just the 39-base CDR3 DNA is kept, in frame starting at base 1. The germline V gene yields SGHTS for CDR1 and YDEGEE for CDR2. V loses 2 bases of germline sequence and J loses 4 bases, and the interval between the two ends is 9 bases.

Sequenced input: PBMCs. The chain is encoded by TRBV5-8 joined to TRBJ1-1; the D gene cannot be resolved reliably. This TCR derives from a woman between 18 and 30 years old in good health and CMV-seronegative. This receptor has the CDR3 CASSLVATTEAFF. The sequence in DNA is TGTGCCAGCAGCTTAGTCGCTACCACTGAAGCTTTCTTT. Joined to the reference TRBV5-8 and TRBJ1-1 proteins, this CDR3 gives the full variable domain: EAGVTQSPTHLIKTRGQQATLRCSPISGHTSVYWYQQALGLGLQFLLWYDEGEERNRGNFPPRFSGRQFPNYSSELNVNALELEDSALYLCASSLVATTEAFFGQGTRLTVV.